This TCR beta chain is from a study of cytomegalovirus exposure and HLA in healthy donors. Overall study findings and caveats: Testing in vitro showed three CMV-associated chains specific for CMV antigens. At a 0.05 false discovery rate, a later analysis found over 15,000 TCR beta sequences to be associated with HLA alleles.

Vbeta (60) and Jbeta (13) primers were used in the PCR. Profiling relied on immunoSEQ multiplex PCR, and the TCRdb table lists in-frame clones only, not all of them. The table lists some 120,000 clones. Comment on this clone: Antigen specificity is unknown.

The TCR was taken from a man in his thirties or forties in good health and CMV-seronegative. Material for sequencing was PBMCs.

CDR3 amino acids: CASSPLRLAVASTDTQYF. Here the CDR3 DNA reads TGTGCCAGCAGCCCTCTGCGGCTAGCGGTCGCTAGCACAGATACGCAGTATTTT. The V gene is TRBV9, the J gene TRBJ2-3; 7 bases align to TRBD2. The CDR3 is 18 amino acids. Per germline, CDR1 SGDLS and CDR2 YYNGEE. V shed 4 bases and J 0 bases; nucleotides not matched to a gene: 14.